These 18 T cell receptor beta chains were all obtained from the same sample, sequenced in a study of naive and memory T cell subsets. The beta constant-region primer was an equimolar mix of two oligonucleotides covering TRBC1 and TRBC2. Ligated cDNA was amplified by four rounds of PCR with nested alpha and beta constant-region primers and SP2. TCRdb recomputed calls from the UMI-ligation and nested PCR reads with MiXCR, one row per CDR3 protein. The table lists 130,000 or so distinct CDR3 sequences, about 36% of them singletons, with 0.75% to 1% in the top ten. The sample taken for sequencing was central memory CD4+ T cells from blood. The source is a human donor in good health.

The CDR3 coding sequence is TGCAGTGCCTGGACAGGACCCTACGAGCAGTACTTC. Amino acid sequence: CSAWTGPYEQYF. This chain connects TRBV20-1 to TRBJ2-7; TRBD1 agrees at 7 bases. V gave up 6 bases and J gave up 2 bases; unmatched junction bases: 4. This CDR3 region has 12 residues. In germline, CDR1 is DFQATT, CDR2 SNEGSKA (reference sequence).

The chain combines TRBV19 with TRBJ1-5; a weak D match, TRBD1 (5 bases). V was pared by 7 bases and J by 2 bases, with 18 bases between. CDR1 and CDR2 from the germline V gene are LNHDA and SQIVND (reference sequence). The CDR3 covers 16 residues. The CDR3, as DNA: TGTGCCAGTACCGGGGGAGACATCATGGGCAATCAGCCCCAGCATTTT. Its translation: CASTGGDIMGNQPQHF.

At least ten counts were recorded for this clonotype. The chain has TRBV5-5 and TRBJ2-1; TRBD2 agrees at 9 bases. V trimming: 2 bases; J trimming: 9 bases; junction bases outside the gene matches: 12. CDR1 and CDR2 (germline): SGHKS, YYEKEE (reference sequence). The length of the CDR3 is 16 residues. The CDR3 DNA reads as TGTGCCAGCAGCTTCTACTCCGTAGCGGGAGTAACTGAGCAGTTCTTC. It translates to CASSFYSVAGVTEQFF.

This clonotype showed up many times. The V gene is TRBV11-2, the J gene TRBJ2-3; D is ambiguous. CDR1 and CDR2 from the germline V gene are SGHAT and FQNNGV. The CDR3 has 16 amino acids. With 1 base removed from V and 0 bases from J, the gap between germline ends came to 11 bases. The CDR3 region is CASSLARSPSTDTQYF. The DNA for the CDR3 is TGTGCCAGCAGCTTAGCTCGGAGTCCTAGCACAGATACGCAGTATTTT.

This chain connects TRBV5-1 to TRBJ2-1; 12 nucleotides align to TRBD2. CDR3 length equals 15 residues. The V gene end was trimmed by 6 bases and the J gene end by 7 bases; junction bases not matched to a gene: 8. Germline V lookup: CDR1 SGHRS, CDR2 YFSETQ. Here the CDR3 DNA reads TGCGCCAGCAACACACTAGCGGGAGGATGGAATGAGCAGTTCTTC. This translates into CASNTLAGGWNEQFF.

This clonotype was counted many times. The chain couples TRBV29-1 to TRBJ2-7; 8 nucleotides agree with TRBD1. V trimming: 7 bases; J trimming: 5 bases; junction bases outside the gene matches: 7. In germline, CDR1 is SQVTM, CDR2 ANQGSEA. The CDR3 consists of 12 residues. CDR3: CSGRTGSNEQYF. The CDR3 nucleotides read TGCAGCGGAAGGACAGGGTCCAACGAGCAGTACTTC.

This chain links TRBV20-1 with TRBJ1-1, with 8 bases identical to TRBD1. V lost 3 bases, J lost 4 bases, and 7 bases stayed unmatched. This CDR3 comprises 14 residues. CDR1 is DFQATT, CDR2 SNEGSKA, per germline (reference sequence). The CDR3 DNA is TGCAGTGCTAGCGGCAGGGGGCGCGGCACTGAAGCTTTCTTT. It translates to CSASGRGRGTEAFF.

This clonotype is a singleton in its sample. The rearrangement links TRBV28 to TRBJ2-3; D possibly uses TRBD1 or TRBD2 (7 bases each). Germline V gives CDR1 MDHEN, CDR2 SYDVKM. This CDR3 comprises 16 residues. V was clipped by 5 bases and J by 2 bases, with 17 bases between them. DNA for the CDR3: TGTGCCAGCAGTCGCCCGGGGGGACAGAACACAGATACGCAGTATTTT. It is translated as CASSRPGGQNTDTQYF.

This clonotype was seen just once. The gene calls are TRBV7-9 and TRBJ2-6; 8 nucleotides line up with TRBD1. V lost 3 bases to trimming and J lost 0 bases; unmatched junction nucleotides: 7. The CDR3 is 18 amino acids. Per the germline V gene, CDR1 is SEHNR and CDR2 is FQNEAQ (reference sequence). The CDR3 region is CASSFSRQGFSGANVLTF. The CDR3 DNA reads as TGTGCCAGCAGCTTTTCGCGACAGGGGTTCTCTGGGGCCAACGTCCTGACTTTC.

V is TRBV28 and J is TRBJ2-3; D may be TRBD2 (6 bases). Germline-derived CDR1 and CDR2 are MDHEN and SYDVKM. The CDR3 has 15 amino acids. Trimming took 3 bases from V and 2 from J, leaving 12 bases between them. CDR3 residues: CASSLAEGYTDTQYF. Written as DNA, the CDR3 is TGTGCCAGCAGTTTGGCGGAGGGGTACACAGATACGCAGTATTTT. The full variable domain, with the rest looked up from reference TRBV28 and TRBJ2-3, is DVKVTQSSRYLVKRTGEKVFLECVQDMDHENMFWYRQDPGLGLRLIYFSYDVKMKEKGDIPEGYSVSREKKERFSLILESASTNQTSMYLCASSLAEGYTDTQYFGPGTRLTVL.

This clonotype was detected a few times. This rearrangement joins TRBV6-6 to TRBJ2-1, with a possible D match to TRBD2 (5 bases). The CDR3 loop spans 15 amino acids. V lost 6 bases, J lost 4 bases, and 16 bases lay in between. Germline V gives CDR1 MNHNY, CDR2 SVGAGI (reference sequence). In DNA form, the CDR3 reads TGTGCCAGCAGCCCTAGGACTCACGGGTACAATGAGCAGTTCTTC. It encodes CASSPRTHGYNEQFF.

This clonotype was observed a few times. The J gene is TRBJ2-7, the V gene TRBV7-2; D is possibly TRBD2 (5 bases). CDR1 and CDR2 (germline): SGHTA, FQGNSA. V was trimmed by 6 bases and J by 2 bases, leaving 17 bases between them. This CDR3 region has 15 residues. CDR3 sequence (DNA): TGTGCCAGCAGTCCCGGGGTAGCTGCCGCCTACGAGCAGTACTTC. As protein: CASSPGVAAAYEQYF.

The chain couples TRBV5-6 to TRBJ2-7; D is unresolved. The CDR3 sequence is 12 residues long. Germline V CDR1 and CDR2: SGHDT, YYEEEE. V was cut by 4 bases and J by 3 bases, with 8 bases left in between. CDR3: CASSVTDYEQYF. CDR3 nucleotide sequence: TGTGCCAGCAGCGTGACGGACTACGAGCAGTACTTC.

The rearrangement uses TRBV5-1 and TRBJ2-7; D call uncertain. Trimming removed 2 bases from V and 5 bases from J, with 11 bases in between. CDR1 is SGHRS, CDR2 YFSETQ, per germline. The CDR3 has 13 amino acids. DNA of the CDR3: TGCGCCAGCAGCTTAGGATTCCCCGACGAGCAGTACTTC. Its translation: CASSLGFPDEQYF.

This clonotype was found a few times. This sequence joins TRBV5-1 and TRBJ2-4; 7 bases map to TRBD1. Trimming at V came to 5 bases and at J to 5 bases, leaving 10 bases not matched to a gene. Germline lookup yields CDR1 SGHRS and CDR2 YFSETQ. CDR3 size: 15 residues. The CDR3 sequence is CASSRDSRGQNIQYF. The CDR3 DNA is TGCGCCAGCAGTCGGGACAGCCGGGGACAAAACATTCAGTACTTC.

This chain links TRBV29-1 with TRBJ2-7; weak D call: TRBD2 (5 bases). Trimming took off 8 bases at V and 2 bases at J, with 13 bases between the two ends. CDR3 length equals 12 residues. The germline V gene has CDR1 SQVTM and CDR2 ANQGSEA. CDR3 DNA: TGCAGCATCCGGACGGGAACCTACGAGCAGTACTTC. It translates to CSIRTGTYEQYF.

This clonotype turned up a few times. V and J are TRBV7-2 and TRBJ2-3; a weak D match, TRBD2 (5 bases). Between the trimmed V and J ends, which lost 1 base and 9 bases, there was a span of 14 bases. Germline V gene data show CDR1 as SGHTA and CDR2 as FQGNSA. The length of the CDR3 is 14 residues. The DNA of the CDR3 is TGTGCCAGCAGCTTAGGTCGGGGTACCGGGACGCAGTATTTT. Translating gives CASSLGRGTGTQYF.

Regarding this clonotype: One junction end disagrees with the germline gene, perhaps due to a read error. V is TRBV20-1 and J is TRBJ2-1, with 7 bases matching TRBD1. The CDR3 totals 12 residues. Germline values: CDR1 DFQATT, CDR2 SNEGSKA (reference sequence). In nucleotides, the CDR3 is TGCAGTGCTAGAGGTCAGGGGGAGACCAGGGTCTTC. Its protein product is CSARGQGETRVF.